These T cell receptor beta chains were read from a single sample in a study of blood T cell repertoires in COVID-19. Measured with immunoSEQ multiplex PCR; TCRdb has only the in-frame clones, and not every one. The table lists some 140,000 clones, around 80% of them singletons. Sequenced sample: peripheral blood. These receptors were collected from a man aged 55 to 69 with acute or convalescent COVID-19. The CDR3 runs from the conserved cysteine through the conserved F or W. D genes are given only for firm matches. Only some rows state a clone size, as once, few, many or a class for expanded clones.

V gene	clone size	D gene	J gene	CDR3 protein	CDR3 DNA
TRBV7-9	NA	NA	TRBJ2-1	CASSPGQGQNNEQFF	TGTGCCAGCAGCCCGGGACAAGGCCAAAACAATGAGCAGTTCTTC
TRBV5-6	NA	NA	TRBJ2-5	CASSPPTGREIQYF	TGTGCCAGCAGCCCTCCAACAGGCCGGGAGATCCAGTACTTC
TRBV27	NA	TRBD2	TRBJ2-3	CASSFTSGNRPDTQYF	TGTGCCAGCAGTTTTACTAGCGGGAATAGGCCAGATACGCAGTATTTT
TRBV30	NA	TRBD2	TRBJ2-3	CAWSGGTSGPRDTQYF	TGTGCCTGGAGTGGCGGGACTAGCGGGCCCAGAGATACGCAGTATTTT
TRBV5-1	NA	NA	TRBJ2-1	CASSFSGTEYNEQFF	TGCGCCAGCAGCTTTAGCGGAACTGAGTACAATGAGCAGTTCTTC
TRBV3-1/TRBV3-2	NA	NA	TRBJ2-1	CASSPLGRGYLLF	TGTGCCAGCAGCCCCCTCGGAAGGGGATATTTACTCTTC
TRBV30	NA	TRBD2	TRBJ2-3	CAWGLELTDTQYF	TGTGCCTGGGGACTAGAGTTGACAGATACGCAGTATTTT
TRBV5-1	NA	TRBD2	TRBJ2-1	CASSSGRNEQFF	TGCGCCAGCAGCAGCGGGAGGAATGAGCAGTTCTTC
TRBV4-3	NA	TRBD2	TRBJ2-1	CASSLSAGGVVDEQFF	TGCGCCAGCAGCCTATCAGCGGGAGGGGTGGTGGATGAGCAGTTCTTC
TRBV5-1	NA	NA	TRBJ1-1	CASSLADQGGLGTEAFF	TGCGCCAGCAGCTTGGCCGACCAGGGAGGTTTAGGCACTGAAGCTTTCTTT
TRBV6-5	NA	NA	TRBJ1-5	CASRFGQNSNQPQHF	TGTGCCAGCAGATTCGGACAGAATAGCAATCAGCCCCAGCATTTT
TRBV4-1	NA	TRBD2	TRBJ2-7	CASSVAGGGSYEQYF	TGCGCCAGCAGCGTAGCGGGGGGGGGCTCCTACGAGCAGTACTTC
TRBV4-2	NA	NA	TRBJ1-3	CASSQEAGQLGNTIYF	TGTGCCAGCAGCCAAGAAGCCGGACAGTTAGGAAACACCATATATTTT
TRBV11-3	NA	NA	TRBJ2-1	CASSLDFDRSEQFF	TGTGCCAGCAGCTTAGATTTTGATCGGAGTGAGCAGTTCTTC
TRBV5-1	NA	NA	TRBJ2-7	CASSPPATGEQYF	TGCGCCAGCAGCCCTCCGGCGACTGGGGAGCAGTACTTC
TRBV4-3	once	NA	TRBJ1-1	CASSQDLKGRGTEAFF	TGCGCCAGCAGCCAAGATCTCAAGGGAAGGGGCACTGAAGCTTTCTTT
TRBV6-5	NA	TRBD1	TRBJ1-3	CASRASRGWGNTIYF	TGTGCCAGCAGAGCGTCCAGGGGGTGGGGAAACACCATATATTTT
TRBV9	NA	NA	TRBJ2-7	CASSVGPGEEQYF	TGTGCCAGCAGCGTAGGGCCAGGGGAGGAGCAGTACTTC
TRBV9	NA	TRBD1	TRBJ1-1	CASSPRTGSRPGNTEAFF	TGTGCCAGCAGCCCAAGGACAGGGAGCAGACCTGGGAACACTGAAGCTTTCTTT
TRBV28	NA	TRBD1	TRBJ1-5	CASSGQGNQPQHF	TGTGCCAGCTCGGGACAGGGAAATCAGCCCCAGCATTTT
TRBV5-1	few	TRBD1	TRBJ1-1	CASSLATGGVGAFF	TGCGCCAGCAGCTTGGCCACAGGGGGAGTTGGGGCTTTCTTT
TRBV11-2	NA	NA	TRBJ1-6	CASSLVGSGNSPLHF	TGTGCCAGCAGCTTAGTTGGGAGTGGGAATTCACCCCTCCACTTT
TRBV7-2	NA	NA	TRBJ2-1	CASSLAAAYNEQFF	TGTGCCAGCAGCTTAGCCGCGGCCTACAATGAGCAGTTCTTC
TRBV19	NA	TRBD1	TRBJ1-6	CASRRDRGNSPLHF	TGTGCCAGTAGGCGGGACAGGGGAAATTCACCCCTCCACTTT
TRBV12-3/TRBV12-4	NA	TRBD1	TRBJ1-4	CASSSTGGEKLFF	TGTGCCAGCAGTTCGACAGGGGGCGAAAAACTGTTTTTT
TRBV5-6	NA	NA	TRBJ1-3	CASSTGTIYSGNTIYF	TGTGCCAGCAGTACCGGGACAATTTACTCTGGAAACACCATATATTTT
TRBV29-1	few	NA	TRBJ1-4	CSVDSSEKLFF	TGCAGCGTGGACAGTTCCGAAAAACTGTTTTTT
TRBV20-1	NA	NA	TRBJ1-1	CSASPGGVNTEAFF	TGCAGTGCTAGTCCCGGCGGGGTTAACACTGAAGCTTTCTTT
TRBV24-1	NA	TRBD2	TRBJ2-1	CATSDLQGLAVNEQFF	TGTGCCACCAGTGATTTGCAAGGACTAGCCGTTAATGAGCAGTTCTTC
TRBV7-9	few	NA	TRBJ1-2	CAGVPGGGNGYTF	TGTGCCGGAGTACCGGGGGGCGGTAATGGCTACACCTTC
TRBV27	few	TRBD1	TRBJ1-2	CASRIYYRGENYGYTF	TGTGCCAGCAGAATTTACTACAGGGGCGAAAACTATGGCTACACCTTC
TRBV30	NA	NA	TRBJ1-6	CAWSVRGGSPLHF	TGTGCCTGGAGTGTACGGGGGGGTTCACCCCTCCACTTT
TRBV30	NA	TRBD1	TRBJ2-5	CAWSRQGNGETQYF	TGTGCCTGGAGTCGACAGGGTAACGGGGAGACCCAGTACTTC
TRBV28	NA	NA	TRBJ1-2	CASSFGQGTHYGYTF	TGTGCCAGCAGTTTTGGGCAGGGAACCCACTATGGCTACACCTTC
TRBV29-1	once	NA	TRBJ1-1	CSVEAQMNTEAFF	TGCAGCGTTGAGGCACAAATGAACACTGAAGCTTTCTTT
TRBV7-2	NA	TRBD1	TRBJ1-5	CASSLGTGNYQPQHF	TGTGCCAGCAGCTTAGGGACAGGGAACTATCAGCCCCAGCATTTT
TRBV4-3	NA	TRBD2	TRBJ2-6	CASSQGRGLGSGANVLTF	TGCGCCAGCAGCCAGGGGAGGGGCCTAGGCTCTGGGGCCAACGTCCTGACTTTC
TRBV7-9	NA	TRBD2	TRBJ2-1	CASSLEASGLYNEQFF	TGTGCCAGCAGCTTAGAAGCTAGCGGGTTGTACAATGAGCAGTTCTTC
TRBV3-1/TRBV3-2	NA	TRBD1	TRBJ1-2	CASSRDRGLGYTF	TGTGCCAGCAGCCGGGACAGGGGGCTTGGCTACACCTTC
TRBV28	NA	TRBD2	TRBJ2-7	CPSFFGGAGGAAYEQYF	TGTCCCAGCTTTTTCGGGGGGGCGGGCGGGGCGGCCTACGAGCAGTACTTC
TRBV18	NA	NA	TRBJ2-2	CASSPMNRVVSTGELFF	TGTGCCAGCTCACCCATGAACAGGGTAGTAAGCACCGGGGAGCTGTTTTTT
TRBV2	NA	TRBD1	TRBJ1-2	CASSEQPGGGYGYTF	TGTGCCAGCAGTGAACAGCCAGGGGGCGGCTATGGCTACACCTTC
TRBV7-9	NA	TRBD2	TRBJ2-2	CASSLVLRESTGELFF	TGTGCCAGCAGCTTAGTTTTGCGGGAGAGCACCGGGGAGCTGTTTTTT
TRBV19	NA	TRBD1	TRBJ2-5	CASSPGQGRLQTQYF	TGTGCCAGTAGTCCCGGACAGGGGAGATTACAGACCCAGTACTTC
TRBV6-5	few	TRBD1	TRBJ2-5	CAAGTASGETQYF	TGTGCCGCCGGGACAGCTTCGGGGGAGACCCAGTACTTC
TRBV24-1	NA	NA	TRBJ1-5	CATSDGRGWGVGQPQHF	TGTGCCACCAGTGACGGGAGAGGCTGGGGCGTCGGTCAGCCCCAGCATTTT
TRBV6-5	NA	NA	TRBJ1-1	CATSGGEGVLTEAFF	TGTGCCACCTCCGGGGGGGAGGGGGTTCTCACTGAAGCTTTCTTT
TRBV11-3	once	TRBD1	TRBJ2-7	CASSSSGTGYSEQYF	TGTGCCAGCAGCTCTTCCGGGACAGGGTATTCCGAGCAGTACTTC
TRBV19	once	NA	TRBJ2-2	CASQADTGELFF	TGTGCCAGCCAAGCGGACACCGGGGAGCTGTTTTTT
TRBV29-1	once	NA	TRBJ1-2	CSVPYGSANYGYTF	TGCAGCGTACCCTACGGGTCGGCCAACTATGGCTACACCTTC
TRBV14	NA	TRBD1	TRBJ2-3	CASSQARQGTQYF	TGTGCCAGCAGCCAAGCGAGACAGGGGACGCAGTATTTT
TRBV29-1	NA	NA	TRBJ1-2	CSVGRGVGYGYTF	TGCAGCGTTGGCAGGGGTGTAGGGTATGGCTACACCTTC
TRBV6-2/TRBV6-3	NA	NA	TRBJ1-2	CASSDRPDGYTF	TGTGCCAGCAGCGACAGACCTGATGGCTACACCTTC
TRBV6-5	NA	NA	TRBJ2-7	CASSYHLGSVYEQYF	TGTGCCAGCAGTTACCACCTAGGCTCGGTCTACGAGCAGTACTTC
TRBV19	NA	TRBD1	TRBJ1-1	CASSLTGGTTEAFF	TGTGCCAGTAGCCTTACAGGGGGCACGACTGAAGCTTTCTTT
TRBV6-5	few	NA	TRBJ1-1	CASSRYMNTEAFF	TGTGCCAGCAGCAGATATATGAACACTGAAGCTTTCTTT
TRBV6-2/TRBV6-3	NA	TRBD1	TRBJ2-5	CASSFTPGQGSETQYF	TGTGCCAGCAGTTTCACCCCGGGACAGGGGTCGGAGACCCAGTACTTC
TRBV30	few	TRBD1	TRBJ2-7	CARGQGAGEQYF	TGTGCCCGGGGACAGGGGGCCGGCGAGCAGTACTTC
TRBV28	once	TRBD1	TRBJ1-6	CASSFSGQGTASPLHF	TGTGCCAGCAGTTTCAGTGGACAGGGGACGGCTTCACCCCTCCACTTT